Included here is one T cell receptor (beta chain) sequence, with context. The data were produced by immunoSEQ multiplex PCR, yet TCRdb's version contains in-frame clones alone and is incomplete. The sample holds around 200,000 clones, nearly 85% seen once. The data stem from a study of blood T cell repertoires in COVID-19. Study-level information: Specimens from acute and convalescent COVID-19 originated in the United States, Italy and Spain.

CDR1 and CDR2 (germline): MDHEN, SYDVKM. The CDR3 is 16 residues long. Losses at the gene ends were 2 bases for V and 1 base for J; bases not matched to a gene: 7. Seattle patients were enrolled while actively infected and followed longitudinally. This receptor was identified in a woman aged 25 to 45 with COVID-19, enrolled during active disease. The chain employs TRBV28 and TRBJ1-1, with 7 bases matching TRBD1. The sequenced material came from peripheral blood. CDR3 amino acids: CASSLPGRGQNTEAFF. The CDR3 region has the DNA TGTGCCAGCAGTTTACCCGGTAGGGGGCAGAACACTGAAGCTTTCTTT.